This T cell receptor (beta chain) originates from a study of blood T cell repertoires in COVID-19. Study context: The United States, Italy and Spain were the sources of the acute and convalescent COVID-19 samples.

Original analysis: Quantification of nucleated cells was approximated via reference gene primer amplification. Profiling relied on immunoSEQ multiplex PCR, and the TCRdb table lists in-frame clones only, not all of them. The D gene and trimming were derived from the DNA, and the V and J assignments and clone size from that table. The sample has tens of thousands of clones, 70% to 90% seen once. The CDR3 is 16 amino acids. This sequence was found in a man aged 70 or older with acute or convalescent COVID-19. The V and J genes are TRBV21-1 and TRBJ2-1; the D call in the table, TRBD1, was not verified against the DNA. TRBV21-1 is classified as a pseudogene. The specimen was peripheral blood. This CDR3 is CASSPRRRGPYNEQFF. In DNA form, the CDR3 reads TGTGCCAGCAGCCCCCGGAGAAGGGGGCCCTACAATGAGCAGTTCTTC.